The source of this T cell receptor beta chain is a study of T cells in Graves' hyperthyroidism and ophthalmopathy. Germline-derived CDR1 and CDR2 are SGHNT and YENEEA. V trimming: 4 bases; J trimming: 7 bases; junction bases outside the gene matches: 12. This CDR3 comprises 17 residues. Concerning this clonotype itself: A clone one base away is much larger, so this may be a read error.

Amplification of TCR beta CDR3 regions was performed using RNA transcripts as template. First-round RT-PCR with HTBI primers amplified the TCR CDR3 region. TCRdb itself ran the multiplex PCR reads through MiXCR, one entry per CDR3 protein. The repertoire holds some 500,000 distinct CDR3 sequences, with about an eighth as singletons. Sequencing was carried out using blood. This TCR was recovered from a woman aged 18-35 years with Graves' hyperthyroidism. V usage is TRBV11-3 and J usage is TRBJ2-7, with 14 nucleotides matching TRBD2. The CDR3 sequence: CASSYGTSGSRKNEQYF. The CDR3, as DNA: TGTGCCAGCAGCTACGGGACTAGCGGGAGCCGTAAGAATGAGCAGTACTTC.